The 21 T cell receptor beta chains given below trace back to one sample, sequenced in a study of T cells after yellow fever vaccination. MiXCR was run by TCRdb on the 5' RACE reads, yielding one entry per CDR3 protein. The data hold around 350,000 distinct CDR3 sequences, with approximately 10% observed a single time. The starting material was PBMCs, obtained on the day of the first yellow fever vaccination. These receptors all come from a man between 18 and 35 years old who received the YFV17D yellow fever vaccine.

This clonotype was detected a few times. The chain joins TRBV5-1 to TRBJ1-1; no firm D call. The CDR3 is 14 amino acids. Germline assignment: CDR1 SGHRS and CDR2 YFSETQ. The ends were cut back, 2 bases at V and 5 bases at J, with 13 bases in the middle. The CDR3 coding sequence is TGCGCCAGCAGCTTATTGGGAACTGCGACTGAAGCTTTCTTT. Protein sequence: CASSLLGTATEAFF. Combining the CDR3 with reference TRBV5-1 and TRBJ1-1 gives the whole variable domain KAGVTQTPRYLIKTRGQQVTLSCSPISGHRSVSWYQQTPGQGLQFLFEYFSETQRNKGNFPGRFSGRQFSNSRSEMNVSTLELGDSALYLCASSLLGTATEAFFGQGTRLTVV.

This rearrangement joins TRBV7-2 to TRBJ2-1; TRBD2 matches at 10 bases. The CDR3 runs to 14 residues. Unmatched junction bases numbered 3, after V lost 2 bases and J lost 8 bases. Germline CDR1 reads SGHTA; CDR2 reads FQGNSA. The CDR3 coding sequence is TGTGCCAGCAGCTTACAGCGGGGGGGCGATGAGCAGTTCTTC. Its translation: CASSLQRGGDEQFF.

The chain recombines TRBV5-1 with TRBJ1-1, with D hard to call. The CDR3 totals 18 residues. The germline CDR1 and CDR2 sequences are SGHRS and YFSETQ. Between the trimmed V and J ends, which lost 0 bases and 2 bases, there was a span of 20 bases. The CDR3 DNA is TGCGCCAGCAGCTTGGCTGGATGGGCGCTTGATTTCAACACTGAAGCTTTCTTT. Translation gives CASSLAGWALDFNTEAFF.

This clonotype was seen only a few times. This sequence joins TRBV5-1 and TRBJ1-1; D is possibly TRBD1 (5 bases). CDR3 length: 14 residues. The V end was cut by 1 base, the J end by 4 bases, with 11 bases between. CDR1 is SGHRS and CDR2 is YFSETQ in the germline V gene. In nucleotides, the CDR3 is TGCGCCAGCAGCTTGCGGGGGGTCGGCACTGAAGCTTTCTTT. It translates to CASSLRGVGTEAFF. Full variable domain (missing parts from reference TRBV5-1 and TRBJ1-1): KAGVTQTPRYLIKTRGQQVTLSCSPISGHRSVSWYQQTPGQGLQFLFEYFSETQRNKGNFPGRFSGRQFSNSRSEMNVSTLELGDSALYLCASSLRGVGTEAFFGQGTRLTVV.

This clonotype was seen many times. This chain connects TRBV12-3 or TRBV12-4 to TRBJ2-5; D uncertain. The length of the CDR3 is 12 residues. V was trimmed by 2 bases and J by 7 bases, leaving 8 bases between them. The CDR3 here is CASSLSHGTQYF. The DNA of the CDR3 is TGTGCCAGCAGTTTATCCCATGGGACCCAGTACTTC.

The chain combines TRBV2 with TRBJ1-1; no reliable D call. CDR1 and CDR2 (germline): SNHLY, FYNNEI. CDR3 length equals 14 residues. The germline V and J ends were trimmed by 1 base and 3 bases, with 9 bases remaining between them. The CDR3 DNA follows: TGTGCCAGCAGTGAAGGGCCGAGGGACACTGAAGCTTTCTTT. Encoded protein: CASSEGPRDTEAFF.

The chain joins TRBV7-8 to TRBJ1-5, with unresolved D. This CDR3 region has 13 residues. Per germline, CDR1 SGHVS and CDR2 FQNEAQ. Between the trimmed V and J ends, which lost 1 base and 7 bases, there was a span of 8 bases. CDR3: CASSLVDYQPQHF. In DNA form, the CDR3 reads TGTGCCAGCAGCTTAGTCGATTACCAGCCCCAGCATTTT.

This clonotype turned up a few times. The chain couples TRBV6-1 to TRBJ2-1; 8 nucleotides align to TRBD1. V lost 8 bases and J lost 6; bases outside the gene matches: 15. Germline V lookup: CDR1 MNHNS, CDR2 SASEGT. The CDR3 extends over 16 amino acids. The chain's CDR3 is CASLDFGTGGPNEQFF. CDR3 bases: TGTGCCAGCCTGGACTTCGGGACAGGTGGCCCCAATGAGCAGTTCTTC.

V and J are TRBV20-1 and TRBJ2-2, with D perhaps TRBD1 (6 bases). This CDR3 is 15 amino acids long. CDR1 DFQATT and CDR2 SNEGSKA come from the germline V gene (reference sequence). V lost 1 base to trimming and J lost 5 bases, with 14 bases between them. The CDR3 nucleotides are TGCAGTGCTAGAGTCGGAGCACAGGGAACCGGGGAGCTGTTTTTT. Its translation: CSARVGAQGTGELFF.

The chain joins TRBV4-3 to TRBJ2-1; D is perhaps TRBD2 (7 bases). Between the trimmed V and J ends, which lost 4 bases and 10 bases, there was a span of 23 bases. Germline-derived CDR1 and CDR2 are LGHNA and YSLEER. The CDR3 loop spans 16 amino acids. This chain's CDR3 is CASSRGAGGLLNEQFF. CDR3 DNA sequence: TGCGCCAGCAGCCGGGGGGCCGGGGGGCTTTTAAACGAGCAGTTCTTC.

This clonotype was observed at least ten times. The CDR3 nucleotides are TGTGCCATCAGTGGGACAGGGAAAGAAAACATTCAGTACTTC. Its protein product is CAISGTGKENIQYF. J is TRBJ2-4 and V is TRBV10-3; 8 nucleotides match TRBD1. The CDR3 consists of 14 residues. The germline CDR1 and CDR2 sequences are ENHRY and SYGVKD. J lost 5 bases, V lost 4 bases, and 4 bases had no gene match.

In its sample, this clonotype was seen many times. The rearrangement links TRBV29-1 to TRBJ2-1; TRBD2 agrees at 9 bases. After removal of 6 bases from V and 10 bases from J, the junction contained 13 bases not matched to a gene. The CDR3 has 14 amino acids. The V gene's germline CDR1 is SQVTM and CDR2 ANQGSEA. CDR3 in amino acids: CSVDTNSLAGEQFF. In DNA form, the CDR3 reads TGCAGCGTCGACACAAATTCCCTAGCGGGGGAGCAGTTCTTC.

The chain is built from TRBV19 and TRBJ2-3; D is ambiguous. This CDR3 is 14 amino acids long. V was trimmed by 5 bases and J by 0 bases, leaving 9 bases between them. Germline CDR1 LNHDA, CDR2 SQIVND (reference sequence). CDR3 region: CASSRRHSTDTQYF. DNA for the CDR3: TGTGCCAGTAGTCGGCGACATAGCACAGATACGCAGTATTTT.

The rearrangement links TRBV6-2 or TRBV6-3 to TRBJ2-7, with TRBD1 matching 9 bases. V shed 0 bases and J 5 bases; nucleotides not matched to a gene: 8. This CDR3 has 16 amino acids. Germline V gene lookup returns CDR1 MNHEY and CDR2 SVGEGT. This CDR3 is CASSYSNWDRADEQYF. Written as DNA, the CDR3 is TGTGCCAGCAGTTACTCGAATTGGGACAGGGCCGACGAGCAGTACTTC.

V gene TRBV2 combines with J gene TRBJ2-2, with TRBD1 identical over 7 bases. The junction had 7 bases not matched to a gene; V was cut back by 6 bases and J by 0 bases. CDR1 is SNHLY and CDR2 is FYNNEI in the germline V gene. The CDR3 totals 16 residues. The CDR3 coding sequence is TGTGCCAGCAGAAACCGGGACAGAGCGAACACCGGGGAGCTGTTTTTT. Amino acids: CASRNRDRANTGELFF. The full variable domain, completed using reference TRBV2 and TRBJ2-2, is EPEVTQTPSHQVTQMGQEVILRCVPISNHLYFYWYRQILGQKVEFLVSFYNNEISEKSEIFDDQFSVERPDGSNFTLKIRSTKLEDSAMYFCASRNRDRANTGELFFGEGSRLTVL.

The chain joins TRBV10-3 to TRBJ2-3; 7 bases match TRBD2. The CDR3 spans 16 residues. The V gene's germline CDR1 is ENHRY and CDR2 SYGVKD. Germline trimming cut 3 bases from V and 0 bases from J; bases unmatched to any gene: 6. CDR3 sequence (DNA): TGTGCCATCAGTGATCCGTTGCGGGGGAGCACAGATACGCAGTATTTT. Translation gives CAISDPLRGSTDTQYF.

This clonotype was counted a few times. V usage is TRBV7-3 and J usage is TRBJ2-2; D not resolved. Germline lookup yields CDR1 SGHTA and CDR2 FQGTGA. Trimming shortened V by 1 base and J by 0 bases, and 6 bases separated the two germline ends. The CDR3 is 15 amino acids. As DNA, the CDR3 is TGTGCCAGCAGCTTAAGTACAACGAACACCGGGGAGCTGTTTTTT. It translates to CASSLSTTNTGELFF.

This clonotype was counted only a few times. The CDR3 reads CSASGGGAVEAFF. The CDR3 nucleotides are TGCAGTGCGAGTGGAGGGGGCGCGGTTGAAGCTTTCTTT. This rearrangement joins TRBV20-1 to TRBJ1-1; the match to TRBD1 covers 7 bases. Germline lookup yields CDR1 DFQATT and CDR2 SNEGSKA (reference sequence). This CDR3 is built from 13 residues. Trimming took 6 bases from V and 7 from J; bases not matched to a gene: 11.

This clonotype has at least ten counts. This rearrangement joins TRBV5-5 to TRBJ2-5, with TRBD1 matching 8 bases. V was pared by 0 bases and J by 8 bases, with 6 bases of the junction left unmatched. This CDR3 contains 14 residues. The germline CDR1 and CDR2 sequences are SGHKS and YYEKEE (reference sequence). CDR3 loop: CASSLDPGQGTQYF. For the CDR3, the DNA is TGTGCCAGCAGCTTGGATCCAGGACAGGGAACCCAGTACTTC.

The chain has TRBV7-3 and TRBJ2-3; TRBD2 matches 15 bases. V lost 5 bases and J lost 3; bases outside the gene matches: 3. The CDR3 consists of 16 residues. Looked up from germline, CDR1 is SGHTA and CDR2 is FQGTGA. CDR3 in DNA: TGTGCCAGCAGCCACGGACTAGCGGGGGGGACAGATACGCAGTATTTT. This codes for CASSHGLAGGTDTQYF.

This clonotype was observed a handful of times. The V and J genes are TRBV7-9 and TRBJ2-7; possibly TRBD2 for D (6 bases). This CDR3 has 13 amino acids. Trimming took 1 base from V and 6 from J, leaving 10 bases between them. Germline V gives CDR1 SEHNR, CDR2 FQNEAQ (reference sequence). The CDR3 is CASSLGEAGEQYV. Written as DNA, the CDR3 is TGTGCCAGCAGCTTAGGGGAAGCGGGCGAGCAGTACGTC.